This TCR beta chain was identified in a study of blood T cell repertoires in COVID-19. For the study at large: Sites in the United States, Italy and Spain provided acute and convalescent COVID-19 samples. PBMCs, B-cell-depleted T cells, or T cells provided the cDNA or gDNA that made up the material.

Germline V gene lookup returns CDR1 MGHRA and CDR2 YSYEKL. This CDR3 has 14 residues. The germline V and J ends were trimmed by 4 bases and 9 bases, with 13 bases remaining between them. Authors' analysis steps: For nucleated cells, counts were estimated from reference gene primer amplification. Sequencing used immunoSEQ multiplex PCR; TCRdb keeps in-frame clones, though not all of them. The DNA was the basis for D and trimming; V, J and clone size are from that table. Found here are roughly 100,000 clones, roughly 82% of them singletons; the top ten hold more than 4.5%. This clone was detected only once.

This clonotype was sampled from a man aged 55 to 70 with acute or convalescent COVID-19. The sequencing input was peripheral blood. The genes are TRBV4-1 and TRBJ1-6, with D perhaps matching TRBD1 (6 bases). CDR3 amino acids: CASSLEGVGSPLHF. CDR3 bases: TGCGCCAGCAGCCTTGAGGGGGTTGGTTCACCCCTCCACTTT.